The 26 T cell receptor beta chains below come from one sample, sequenced in a study of blood T cell repertoires in COVID-19. Clones were read by immunoSEQ multiplex PCR, and TCRdb kept only the in-frame ones, dropping some. The sample consists of roughly 120,000 clones, around nine tenths of them appearing once. Specimen: peripheral blood. The receptors derive from a man aged 35-49 years with acute or convalescent COVID-19.

Here the CDR3 reads CASSLEDSRYNEQFF. The CDR3 DNA reads as TGTGCCAGCAGCCTAGAGGACAGCAGATACAATGAGCAGTTCTTC. V usage is TRBV14 and J usage is TRBJ2-1; a possible D gene is TRBD1 (6 bases). The CDR3 has 15 residues. Germline CDR1 reads SGHDN; CDR2 reads FVKESK. V lost 4 bases and J 4 bases, leaving 14 bases between the germline ends.

This sequence joins TRBV20-1 and TRBJ2-3, with TRBD2 identical over 12 bases. Unmatched junction bases numbered 3, after V lost 3 bases and J lost 2 bases. Germline V CDR1 and CDR2: DFQATT, SNEGSKA (reference sequence). This CDR3 has 15 residues. CDR3 sequence reads: CSASRTSGVTDTQYF. In nucleotides, the CDR3 is TGCAGTGCTAGTCGGACTAGCGGGGTCACAGATACGCAGTATTTT.

The chain combines TRBV6-1 with TRBJ2-5; 12 bases agree with TRBD2. The CDR3 length is 18 residues. The V segment lost 4 bases and the J segment 5 bases; nucleotides outside the gene matches: 14. Germline V lookup: CDR1 MNHNS, CDR2 SASEGT. The CDR3, as DNA: TGTGCCAGCAGTGGGGACAGGCTCAGACTAGCGGGAGTGGAGACCCAGTACTTC. This gives the protein CASSGDRLRLAGVETQYF.

The chain recombines TRBV5-1 with TRBJ1-1, with D possibly being TRBD1 (5 bases). The CDR3 totals 14 residues. Deletions cut 4 bases from V and 3 bases from J, with 13 bases between. The germline V gene has CDR1 SGHRS and CDR2 YFSETQ. Here the CDR3 DNA reads TGCGCCAGCAGCCTCACTCTCAGGGACACTGAAGCTTTCTTT. It is translated as CASSLTLRDTEAFF.

The V gene is TRBV5-1, the J gene TRBJ2-7, with D tentatively TRBD2 (6 bases). Germline CDR1 SGHRS, CDR2 YFSETQ. CDR3 length: 14 amino acids. Trimming took 3 bases from V and 3 from J, leaving 13 bases between them. The CDR3 loop reads CASSWDKGGYEQYF. The CDR3 bases are TGCGCCAGCAGCTGGGATAAGGGAGGCTACGAGCAGTACTTC.

This clone was seen a few times. The chain recombines TRBV6-5 with TRBJ2-7; no clear D gene. CDR1 is MNHEY, CDR2 SVGAGI, per germline. The germline V and J ends were trimmed by 2 bases and 3 bases, with 5 bases remaining between them. This CDR3 comprises 12 residues. DNA of the CDR3: TGTGCCAGCAGTTACAATCGCTACGAGCAGTACTTC. Its protein product is CASSYNRYEQYF.

The chain couples TRBV5-1 to TRBJ2-1; no reliable D call. V dropped 1 base and J dropped 0 bases, with 5 bases sitting between them. The CDR3 has 14 amino acids. Per germline, CDR1 SGHRS and CDR2 YFSETQ. The CDR3 region is CASSLRSSYNEQFF. CDR3 bases: TGCGCCAGCAGCTTGAGGAGCTCCTACAATGAGCAGTTCTTC. Full variable domain (remainder filled in from reference TRBV5-1 and TRBJ2-1): KAGVTQTPRYLIKTRGQQVTLSCSPISGHRSVSWYQQTPGQGLQFLFEYFSETQRNKGNFPGRFSGRQFSNSRSEMNVSTLELGDSALYLCASSLRSSYNEQFFGPGTRLTVL.

V and J are TRBV19 and TRBJ2-1; 10 bases match TRBD1. Per the germline V gene, CDR1 is LNHDA and CDR2 is SQIVND (reference sequence). The CDR3 spans 15 residues. Trimming cost V 7 bases and J 5 bases; bases outside gene matches: 8. In nucleotides, the CDR3 is TGTGCCAGTACCCCGACAGGGGGCCAACACAATGAGCAGTTCTTC. Its protein product is CASTPTGGQHNEQFF.

The chain employs TRBV29-1 and TRBJ1-4; possibly TRBD1 for D (6 bases). The germline CDR1 and CDR2 sequences are SQVTM and ANQGSEA. CDR3 length: 12 amino acids. Trimming stripped 6 bases from V and 3 bases from J, with 8 bases between. The CDR3 region is CSVGHPNEKLFF. The CDR3 bases are TGCAGCGTGGGACACCCTAATGAAAAACTGTTTTTT.

The V gene is TRBV11-3, the J gene TRBJ2-7, with TRBD2 matching 9 bases. Trimming removed 5 bases from V and 2 bases from J; junction bases left unmatched: 1. From germline, CDR1 is SGHNT and CDR2 YENEEA. This CDR3 comprises 13 residues. CDR3 DNA: TGTGCCAGCAGCCGGACTAGCGCCTACGAGCAGTACTTC. Its translation: CASSRTSAYEQYF. The full variable domain, with the rest looked up from reference TRBV11-3 and TRBJ2-7, is EAGVVQSPRYKIIEKKQPVAFWCNPISGHNTLYWYLQNLGQGPELLIRYENEEAVDDSQLPKDRFSAERLKGVDSTLKIQPAELGDSAVYLCASSRTSAYEQYFGPGTRLTVT.

V and J are TRBV7-3 and TRBJ2-2, with 8 bases lining up with TRBD2. V was pared by 2 bases and J by 5 bases, with 4 bases of the junction left unmatched. This CDR3 comprises 15 residues. Germline V gives CDR1 SGHTA, CDR2 FQGTGA. The CDR3 sequence is CASSLRAGVTGELFF. CDR3 coding DNA: TGTGCCAGCAGCTTACGAGCGGGGGTTACCGGGGAGCTGTTTTTT.

The chain has TRBV5-4 and TRBJ2-5, with TRBD2 identical over 8 bases. This CDR3 is 13 amino acids long. Germline values: CDR1 SGHNT, CDR2 YYREEE (reference sequence). V dropped 4 bases and J dropped 4; count of bases not matched to a gene: 3. The CDR3 spells CASSQGLAETQYF. In DNA, the CDR3 is TGTGCCAGCAGCCAAGGACTAGCAGAGACCCAGTACTTC.

This clone occurred once. The chain employs TRBV19 and TRBJ1-4; the D gene is possibly TRBD1 (5 bases). Germline CDR1 is LNHDA and CDR2 is SQIVND (reference sequence). The length of the CDR3 is 15 residues. V lost 1 base, J lost 8 bases, and 14 bases lay in between. The CDR3 spells CASSIAGDFGEKLFF. The CDR3 region has the DNA TGTGCCAGTAGTATAGCCGGGGACTTTGGGGAAAAACTGTTTTTT.

The rearrangement links TRBV27 to TRBJ2-1, with TRBD1 matching over 9 bases. From germline, CDR1 is MNHEY and CDR2 SMNVEV (reference sequence). The CDR3 runs to 15 residues. J lost 0 bases, V lost 3 bases, and 0 bases had no gene match. Here the CDR3 DNA reads TGTGCCAGCAGTTTGGACAGGGGCTCCTACAATGAGCAGTTCTTC. Its protein is CASSLDRGSYNEQFF.

The V and J genes are TRBV5-1 and TRBJ1-1; D possibly corresponds to TRBD1 (6 bases). The V gene lost 4 bases and the J gene lost 4 bases, with 17 bases spanning the gap. Germline CDR1 reads SGHRS; CDR2 reads YFSETQ. CDR3 size: 15 residues. CDR3 sequence: CASSLDRPGGTEAFF. The CDR3 DNA follows: TGCGCCAGCAGCCTGGACAGACCGGGGGGCACTGAAGCTTTCTTT.

The chain joins TRBV30 to TRBJ2-7; 9 bases line up with TRBD1. The CDR3 is 14 amino acids. The germline CDR1 and CDR2 sequences are GTSNPN and SVGIG (reference sequence). The J segment lost 5 bases and the V segment lost 4 bases, leaving 9 bases of the junction unmatched. The CDR3 region has the DNA TGTGCCTGGATCCGGGGACAGGGCCCCCACGAGCAGTACTTC. Encoded protein: CAWIRGQGPHEQYF.

This clone appeared once. The chain links TRBV9 to TRBJ2-1, with D hard to call. CDR3 length: 14 residues. Trimming cost V 0 bases and J 6 bases, with 10 bases left between them. Germline lookup yields CDR1 SGDLS and CDR2 YYNGEE. This CDR3 reads CASSVEVASNEQFF. In nucleotides, the CDR3 is TGTGCCAGCAGCGTAGAGGTAGCATCCAATGAGCAGTTCTTC.

J is TRBJ2-3 and V is TRBV4-1, with a tentative D call TRBD2 (5 bases). The CDR3 consists of 13 residues. Trimming took off 1 base at V and 10 bases at J, with 12 bases between the two ends. The germline gives CDR1 MGHRA, CDR2 YSYEKL. The CDR3 nucleotides are TGCGCCAGCAGCCAAGGTCCTCCCGGGGCGCAGTATTTT. This sequence encodes CASSQGPPGAQYF.

The chain is built from TRBV30 and TRBJ1-2, with 8 nucleotides matching TRBD1. The CDR3 is made up of 12 amino acids. The germline gives CDR1 GTSNPN, CDR2 SVGIG (reference sequence). V lost 1 base and J lost 5; bases outside the gene matches: 0. Here the CDR3 reads CAWSGQGYGYTF. DNA for the CDR3: TGTGCCTGGAGTGGACAGGGGTATGGCTACACCTTC.

This chain links TRBV27 with TRBJ2-1; 11 positions agree with TRBD2. V trimming: 3 bases; J trimming: 8 bases; junction bases outside the gene matches: 6. CDR3 length equals 15 residues. From germline, CDR1 is MNHEY and CDR2 SMNVEV (reference sequence). This CDR3 reads CASSLELAGVYEQFF. CDR3 nucleotide sequence: TGTGCCAGCAGTTTGGAACTAGCGGGAGTCTATGAGCAGTTCTTC.

V is TRBV6-4 and J is TRBJ2-1; TRBD2 matches at 7 bases. This CDR3 spans 14 amino acids. V shed 3 bases and J 8 bases; nucleotides not matched to a gene: 7. CDR1 is MRHNA, CDR2 SNTAGT, per germline. The CDR3, as DNA: TGTGCCAGCAGTGAGGTGGGAGGGGCCGATGAGCAGTTCTTC. This translates into CASSEVGGADEQFF.

The rearrangement uses TRBV30 and TRBJ1-1; TRBD1 agrees at 7 bases. J was trimmed by 8 bases and V by 7 bases; bases with no gene match: 4. CDR1 is GTSNPN and CDR2 is SVGIG in the germline V gene (reference sequence). The CDR3 has 10 residues. The CDR3 DNA sequence: TGTGCCTCACCGGGACAGGAAGCTTTCTTT. Its protein product is CASPGQEAFF.

The chain links TRBV5-1 to TRBJ1-1; 11 bases agree with TRBD1. CDR1 is SGHRS, CDR2 YFSETQ, per germline. The junction had 4 bases not matched to a gene; V was cut back by 5 bases and J by 4 bases. The CDR3 is made up of 14 amino acids. DNA for the CDR3: TGCGCCAGCAGATCCGGGACAGGGGGCACTGAAGCTTTCTTT. Amino acids: CASRSGTGGTEAFF.

This clone showed up just once. CDR3 coding DNA: TGTGCCAGCAGACCCCCGGGATTGAATGGCTACACCTTC. Protein: CASRPPGLNGYTF. The chain couples TRBV6-5 to TRBJ1-2; D unclear. Germline V gene sequence: CDR1 MNHEY, CDR2 SVGAGI. The V and J ends lost 6 bases and 6 bases respectively, with 14 bases between them. The CDR3 runs to 13 residues.

The chain has TRBV4-3 and TRBJ2-5, with a weak D call TRBD1 (5 bases). Germline CDR1 and CDR2: LGHNA and YSLEER. Deletions cut 1 base from V and 2 bases from J, with 17 bases between. This CDR3 region has 17 residues. The CDR3 DNA sequence: TGCGCCAGCAGCCAAGTTGTTGGGGCCTGGAAGCAAGAGACCCAGTACTTC. Translation: CASSQVVGAWKQETQYF.

The V gene is TRBV7-2, the J gene TRBJ1-4; 8 bases fit TRBD1. V shed 4 bases, J shed 3 bases, and the junction held 4 bases outside the gene matches. The CDR3 totals 15 residues. CDR1 and CDR2 from the germline V gene are SGHTA and FQGNSA. This CDR3 reads CASSSDRVANEKLFF. As DNA, the CDR3 is TGTGCCAGCAGCTCGGACAGGGTCGCTAATGAAAAACTGTTTTTT.